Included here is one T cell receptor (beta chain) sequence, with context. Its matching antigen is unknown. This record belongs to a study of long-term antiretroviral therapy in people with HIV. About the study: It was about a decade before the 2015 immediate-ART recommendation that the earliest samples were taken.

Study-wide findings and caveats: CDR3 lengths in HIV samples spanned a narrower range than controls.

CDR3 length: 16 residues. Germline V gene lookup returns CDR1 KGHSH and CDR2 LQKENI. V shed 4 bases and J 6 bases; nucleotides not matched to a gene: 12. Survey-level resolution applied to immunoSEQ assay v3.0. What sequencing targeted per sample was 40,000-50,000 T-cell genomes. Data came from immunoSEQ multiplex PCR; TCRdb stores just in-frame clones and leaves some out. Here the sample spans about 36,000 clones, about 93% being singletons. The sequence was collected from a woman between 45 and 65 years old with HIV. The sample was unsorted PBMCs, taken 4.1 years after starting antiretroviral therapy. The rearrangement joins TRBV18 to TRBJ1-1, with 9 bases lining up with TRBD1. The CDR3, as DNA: TGTGCCAGCTCACTCTCCGGGACAGGGAATTTCGCTGAAGCTTTCTTT. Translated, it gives CASSLSGTGNFAEAFF.